The 30 T cell receptor beta chains presented below share a single source sample, sequenced in a study of shared clonotypes between healthy human individuals. Only in-frame clones appear in the TCRdb table, and some are missing; sequencing was by immunoSEQ multiplex PCR. The profile shows about 2.3 million clones, just over 90% of them singletons. Sequencing used naive CD4+ T cells from PBMCs. The subset here: CD45RA+ positively selected. The receptors derive from a man between 18 and 29 years old in good health. Some clones in this sample may be carry-over from other donors' samples.

The chain uses TRBV6-7 and TRBJ2-7, with 8 bases matching TRBD1. TRBV6-7 is sorted into the ORF group, with uncertain function. The junction had 9 bases not matched to a gene; V was cut back by 5 bases and J by 0 bases. This CDR3 has 16 residues. CDR3 sequence (DNA): TGTGCCAGCAGTACCCCCAGACAGGGGAGCTCCTACGAGCAGTACTTC. Protein product: CASSTPRQGSSYEQYF.

The V gene is TRBV11-2, the J gene TRBJ1-5, with 7 nucleotides matching TRBD1. The V gene end was trimmed by 5 bases and the J gene end by 2 bases; junction bases not matched to a gene: 3. The germline V gene encodes CDR1 SGHAT and CDR2 FQNNGV. CDR3 length: 14 residues. CDR3 nucleotide sequence: TGTGCCAGCAGCGACGACAGGGGCAATCAGCCCCAGCATTTT. This encodes CASSDDRGNQPQHF.

The rearrangement links TRBV5-1 to TRBJ1-4; D might be TRBD1 (6 bases). The CDR3 is 14 residues long. Germline assignment: CDR1 SGHRS and CDR2 YFSETQ. Between the trimmed V and J ends, which lost 4 bases and 8 bases, there was a span of 15 bases. The CDR3: CASSNNREGEKLFF. In DNA, the CDR3 is TGCGCCAGCAGCAACAACAGGGAGGGGGAAAAACTGTTTTTT.

The genes are TRBV28 and TRBJ2-7; D perhaps matches TRBD2 (6 bases). The CDR3 consists of 13 residues. Germline values: CDR1 MDHEN, CDR2 SYDVKM. V was shortened by 6 bases and J by 2 bases, with 11 bases between the two germline ends. The CDR3 DNA reads TGTGCCAGCAGGGCCGGGAGCCCCTACGAGCAGTACTTC. This translates into CASRAGSPYEQYF. Looking up the rest from reference TRBV28 and TRBJ2-7 gives the full variable domain: DVKVTQSSRYLVKRTGEKVFLECVQDMDHENMFWYRQDPGLGLRLIYFSYDVKMKEKGDIPEGYSVSREKKERFSLILESASTNQTSMYLCASRAGSPYEQYFGPGTRLTVT.

The CDR3 is CASSGAGTGREQYF. In nucleotides, the CDR3 is TGCGCCAGCAGTGGAGCCGGGACAGGGCGCGAGCAGTACTTC. This chain links TRBV10-1 with TRBJ2-7; 9 nucleotides match TRBD1. The trim removed 4 bases at V and 6 bases at J, leaving 7 bases unmatched. CDR1 is WNHNN, CDR2 SYGVQD, per germline (reference sequence). The CDR3 has 14 residues.

V and J are TRBV28 and TRBJ2-7; possible D gene TRBD1, 6 bases. Trimming took off 7 bases at V and 11 bases at J, with 21 bases between the two ends. Germline values: CDR1 MDHEN, CDR2 SYDVKM. The CDR3 runs to 13 residues. The CDR3 DNA reads as TGTGCCAGCACCATACCGGGACACGAGGTTAAGTACTTC. This codes for CASTIPGHEVKYF.

J is TRBJ2-7 and V is TRBV19; no reliable D call. The germline V gene has CDR1 LNHDA and CDR2 SQIVND (reference sequence). V lost 5 bases to trimming and J lost 2 bases, with 13 bases between them. The CDR3 contains 14 residues. The CDR3 coding sequence is TGTGCCAGTAGTTGGGCAGGATCGCCCTACGAGCAGTACTTC. Its translation is CASSWAGSPYEQYF.

V usage is TRBV5-5 and J usage is TRBJ1-1, with 9 bases fitting TRBD1. The ends lost 5 bases at V and 3 bases at J; junction bases unmatched: 11. The CDR3 runs to 16 residues. The germline gives CDR1 SGHKS, CDR2 YYEKEE (reference sequence). CDR3: CASSSPQGARDTEAFF. The CDR3 bases are TGTGCCAGCAGTTCTCCACAGGGGGCGCGGGACACTGAAGCTTTCTTT.

Comment on this clone: The junction shows a germline mismatch at one end, possibly a read error. The V gene is TRBV15, the J gene TRBJ2-1, with 7 positions matching TRBD2. The CDR3 spans 11 residues. The germline V gene has CDR1 LNHNV and CDR2 YYDKDF (reference sequence). CDR3 DNA sequence: TGTGCCACCAGCAGGGGGACTAACGAGGTCTTC. It encodes CATSRGTNEVF.

Only one count was recorded for this clone. This chain uses TRBV5-1 with TRBJ1-2, with D tentatively TRBD1 (6 bases). V was clipped by 2 bases and J by 3 bases, with 11 bases between them. There are 14 residues in the CDR3. Germline values: CDR1 SGHRS, CDR2 YFSETQ. The CDR3 reads CASSLGGQDYGYTF. DNA for the CDR3: TGCGCCAGCAGCTTAGGGGGGCAGGACTATGGCTACACCTTC. The complete variable domain, with remaining parts taken from reference TRBV5-1 and TRBJ1-2, reads KAGVTQTPRYLIKTRGQQVTLSCSPISGHRSVSWYQQTPGQGLQFLFEYFSETQRNKGNFPGRFSGRQFSNSRSEMNVSTLELGDSALYLCASSLGGQDYGYTFGSGTRLTVV.

This clone occurred a few times. The V gene is TRBV14, the J gene TRBJ1-1; possibly TRBD1 for D (5 bases). The CDR3 consists of 15 residues. Germline V gene sequence: CDR1 SGHDN, CDR2 FVKESK. Between the trimmed V and J ends, which lost 0 bases and 3 bases, there was a span of 11 bases. CDR3 bases: TGTGCCAGCAGCCAAGATCGGTGGGGGGACACTGAAGCTTTCTTT. It is translated as CASSQDRWGDTEAFF.

The sample holds one count of this clone. The rearrangement links TRBV7-2 to TRBJ2-3; a weak D match, TRBD2 (6 bases). V was cut by 4 bases and J by 4 bases, with 15 bases left in between. This CDR3 has 15 amino acids. The germline V gene encodes CDR1 SGHTA and CDR2 FQGNSA. The CDR3: CASSSGLLRPDTQYF. The CDR3 nucleotides read TGTGCCAGCAGCTCGGGACTCCTTAGGCCAGATACGCAGTATTTT. The whole variable domain, filled in from reference TRBV7-2 and TRBJ2-3, reads GAGVSQSPSNKVTEKGKDVELRCDPISGHTALYWYRQSLGQGLEFLIYFQGNSAPDKSGLPSDRFSAERTGGSVSTLTIQRTQQEDSAVYLCASSSGLLRPDTQYFGPGTRLTVL.

The chain has TRBV6-1 and TRBJ1-5; D unresolved. CDR1 and CDR2 from the germline V gene are MNHNS and SASEGT. Trimming removed 6 bases at V and 6 bases at J, with 18 bases between. The CDR3 contains 15 residues. The CDR3 here is CASRLRSGESQPQHF. The DNA for the CDR3 is TGTGCCAGCAGACTTCGGTCCGGGGAAAGTCAGCCCCAGCATTTT.

Details on this clone: This CDR3 is also generated by other DNA sequences in the sample. The rearrangement uses TRBV5-1 and TRBJ2-5; D ambiguous. CDR3 length: 12 amino acids. Germline V lookup: CDR1 SGHRS, CDR2 YFSETQ. Trimming stripped 7 bases from V and 3 bases from J, with 10 bases between. The CDR3 protein is CASSRPEETQYF. The CDR3 coding sequence is TGCGCCAGCTCCCGGCCTGAAGAGACCCAGTACTTC.

The rearrangement uses TRBV6-5 and TRBJ2-1, with a weak D call TRBD2 (6 bases). The CDR3 has 15 amino acids. V lost 2 bases and J 8 bases, leaving 16 bases between the germline ends. CDR1 is MNHEY and CDR2 is SVGAGI in the germline V gene. The CDR3 loop reads CASSYRTGTLDEQFF. The CDR3 DNA is TGTGCCAGCAGTTACCGCACCGGGACTCTCGATGAGCAGTTCTTC.

This clone was picked up one time. The rearrangement uses TRBV9 and TRBJ2-5; 7 nucleotides line up with TRBD1. The CDR3 spans 16 residues. The V gene's germline CDR1 is SGDLS and CDR2 YYNGEE. V lost 4 bases to trimming and J lost 1 base; unmatched junction nucleotides: 10. The CDR3 region is CASSLRGYRAQETQYF. DNA of the CDR3: TGTGCCAGCAGCCTCAGGGGGTACAGGGCCCAAGAGACCCAGTACTTC.

DNA of the CDR3: TGTGCCAGCAGCCTGGGTGTCCCGTGGTATGGCTACACCTTC. It yields the protein CASSLGVPWYGYTF. This rearrangement joins TRBV5-8 to TRBJ1-2; D unclear. V was shortened by 4 bases and J by 5 bases, with 15 bases between the two germline ends. The CDR3 sequence is 14 residues long. Germline loops: CDR1 SGHTS, CDR2 YDEGEE.

The chain combines TRBV5-1 with TRBJ2-7; D unresolved. With 0 bases removed from V and 2 bases from J, the gap between germline ends came to 15 bases. This CDR3 has 16 residues. Germline loops: CDR1 SGHRS, CDR2 YFSETQ. CDR3 DNA: TGCGCCAGCAGCTTGGAAGGGTCGTGGGGAACCTACGAGCAGTACTTC. It codes for CASSLEGSWGTYEQYF.

The gene calls are TRBV6-5 and TRBJ1-2, with D maybe TRBD1 (6 bases). Deletions cut 2 bases from V and 5 bases from J, with 15 bases between. The CDR3 covers 15 residues. Per germline, CDR1 MNHEY and CDR2 SVGAGI. The CDR3 DNA is TGTGCCAGCAGTTACACGGGGGGCGGAGGGTATGGCTACACCTTC. Translation gives CASSYTGGGGYGYTF.

This clone was counted a single time. This chain uses TRBV5-8 with TRBJ2-3; 8 bases line up with TRBD2. Germline CDR1 SGHTS, CDR2 YDEGEE. V lost 2 bases to trimming and J lost 5 bases; unmatched junction nucleotides: 7. This CDR3 is built from 15 residues. The CDR3, as DNA: TGTGCCAGCAGCTTTGCAGCGGGAGCGGGAGATACGCAGTATTTT. Amino acids: CASSFAAGAGDTQYF. The full variable domain, in which reference TRBV5-8 and TRBJ2-3 provide the parts outside the CDR3, is EAGVTQSPTHLIKTRGQQATLRCSPISGHTSVYWYQQALGLGLQFLLWYDEGEERNRGNFPPRFSGRQFPNYSSELNVNALELEDSALYLCASSFAAGAGDTQYFGPGTRLTVL.

The V call is TRBV30, the J call TRBJ2-5; D is tentatively TRBD1 or TRBD2 (6 bases each). Per germline, CDR1 GTSNPN and CDR2 SVGIG (reference sequence). Trimming left V 3 bases short and J 7 bases short, with 15 bases between. This CDR3 has 13 amino acids. CDR3: CAWRVGGARTQYF. CDR3 bases: TGTGCCTGGAGAGTCGGGGGCGCTCGGACCCAGTACTTC.

The chain joins TRBV4-3 to TRBJ2-1; tentative D call: TRBD2 (6 bases). The CDR3 covers 14 residues. V shed 2 bases and J shed 3 bases, with 8 bases lying between them. CDR1 is LGHNA, CDR2 YSLEER, per germline. Here the CDR3 reads CASSQQRVYNEQFF. CDR3 nucleotides: TGCGCCAGCAGCCAACAGCGGGTCTACAATGAGCAGTTCTTC.

This chain uses TRBV19 with TRBJ1-4, with 8 positions matching TRBD1. CDR1 and CDR2 from the germline V gene are LNHDA and SQIVND (reference sequence). This CDR3 comprises 16 residues. Unmatched junction bases numbered 12, after V lost 7 bases and J lost 5 bases. The CDR3 DNA reads TGTGCCAGTACGACCCCCAGGGGGCTCGGGAATGAAAAACTGTTTTTT. This gives the protein CASTTPRGLGNEKLFF.

The chain employs TRBV18 and TRBJ2-7; 14 bases are a match to TRBD2. V was pared by 3 bases and J by 7 bases, with 11 bases of the junction left unmatched. This CDR3 has 17 amino acids. CDR1 and CDR2 from the germline V gene are KGHSH and LQKENI. CDR3 DNA: TGTGCCAGCTCACCTCTTAAGAGACTAGCGGGAGGGCAGGAGCAGTACTTC. Its translation is CASSPLKRLAGGQEQYF.

This chain uses TRBV5-1 with TRBJ2-1; 7 nucleotides align to TRBD1. Germline V gene data show CDR1 as SGHRS and CDR2 as YFSETQ. The trim removed 4 bases at V and 4 bases at J, leaving 11 bases unmatched. The CDR3 is 16 amino acids. CDR3 DNA: TGCGCCAGCAGCAAAGTTACAGGGGTGGCTTACAATGAGCAGTTCTTC. It yields the protein CASSKVTGVAYNEQFF.

This clone was detected once. The V call is TRBV28, the J call TRBJ2-5, with 7 bases fitting TRBD2. V shed 5 bases and J 5 bases; nucleotides not matched to a gene: 5. This CDR3 is built from 13 residues. Germline CDR1 is MDHEN and CDR2 is SYDVKM. The CDR3 DNA reads as TGTGCCAGCAGTCTGAGCGGGACGGAGACCCAGTACTTC. It codes for CASSLSGTETQYF.

The V gene is TRBV5-1, the J gene TRBJ2-2; 7 bases fit TRBD2. Germline CDR1 SGHRS, CDR2 YFSETQ. Unmatched junction bases numbered 6, after V lost 5 bases and J lost 5 bases. The CDR3 totals 14 residues. CDR3 bases: TGCGCCAGCAGGGGACTACCCGATACCGGGGAGCTGTTTTTT. As protein: CASRGLPDTGELFF.

This chain links TRBV27 with TRBJ2-1; possible D gene TRBD2, 6 bases. The CDR3 is 20 residues long. Trimming pared 4 bases from V and 0 bases from J, leaving 25 bases between. Germline V gene lookup returns CDR1 MNHEY and CDR2 SMNVEV (reference sequence). In DNA form, the CDR3 reads TGTGCCAGCAGTTCCCGCCCCCCAGGCCTAGCGTATAGCTCCTACAATGAGCAGTTCTTC. Protein product: CASSSRPPGLAYSSYNEQFF.

This chain joins TRBV7-3 and TRBJ2-4; possible D gene TRBD1, 5 bases. Germline V lookup: CDR1 SGHTA, CDR2 FQGTGA. The ends were cut back, 6 bases at V and 5 bases at J, with 8 bases in the middle. CDR3 size: 12 residues. In DNA, the CDR3 is TGTGCCAGCAGGGGGCAGGAAAACATTCAGTACTTC. Translation gives CASRGQENIQYF.

Of note for this clone: Other DNA sequences in this sample translate to the same CDR3. The rearrangement uses TRBV7-8 and TRBJ1-1; 7 nucleotides line up with TRBD1. Looked up from germline, CDR1 is SGHVS and CDR2 is FQNEAQ. The ends lost 6 bases at V and 1 base at J; junction bases unmatched: 5. The CDR3 sequence is 14 residues long. CDR3 bases: TGTGCCAGCAGTCTGCGGACAGGGAACACTGAAGCTTTCTTT. It yields the protein CASSLRTGNTEAFF.